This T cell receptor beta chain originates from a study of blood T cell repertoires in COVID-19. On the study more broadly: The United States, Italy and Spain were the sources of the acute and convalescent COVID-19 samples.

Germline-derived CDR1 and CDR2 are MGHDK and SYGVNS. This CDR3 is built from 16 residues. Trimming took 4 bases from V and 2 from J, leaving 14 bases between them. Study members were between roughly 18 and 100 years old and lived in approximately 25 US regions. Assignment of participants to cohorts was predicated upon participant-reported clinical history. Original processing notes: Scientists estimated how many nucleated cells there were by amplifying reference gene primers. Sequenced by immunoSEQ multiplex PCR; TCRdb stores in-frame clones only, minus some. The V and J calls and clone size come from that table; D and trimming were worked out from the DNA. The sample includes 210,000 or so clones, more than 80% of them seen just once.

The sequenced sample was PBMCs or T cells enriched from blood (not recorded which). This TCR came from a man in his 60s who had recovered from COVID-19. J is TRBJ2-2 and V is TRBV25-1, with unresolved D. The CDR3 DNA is TGTGCCAGCAGTGGCTCGTACACACTAAACACCGGGGAGCTGTTTTTT. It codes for CASSGSYTLNTGELFF.